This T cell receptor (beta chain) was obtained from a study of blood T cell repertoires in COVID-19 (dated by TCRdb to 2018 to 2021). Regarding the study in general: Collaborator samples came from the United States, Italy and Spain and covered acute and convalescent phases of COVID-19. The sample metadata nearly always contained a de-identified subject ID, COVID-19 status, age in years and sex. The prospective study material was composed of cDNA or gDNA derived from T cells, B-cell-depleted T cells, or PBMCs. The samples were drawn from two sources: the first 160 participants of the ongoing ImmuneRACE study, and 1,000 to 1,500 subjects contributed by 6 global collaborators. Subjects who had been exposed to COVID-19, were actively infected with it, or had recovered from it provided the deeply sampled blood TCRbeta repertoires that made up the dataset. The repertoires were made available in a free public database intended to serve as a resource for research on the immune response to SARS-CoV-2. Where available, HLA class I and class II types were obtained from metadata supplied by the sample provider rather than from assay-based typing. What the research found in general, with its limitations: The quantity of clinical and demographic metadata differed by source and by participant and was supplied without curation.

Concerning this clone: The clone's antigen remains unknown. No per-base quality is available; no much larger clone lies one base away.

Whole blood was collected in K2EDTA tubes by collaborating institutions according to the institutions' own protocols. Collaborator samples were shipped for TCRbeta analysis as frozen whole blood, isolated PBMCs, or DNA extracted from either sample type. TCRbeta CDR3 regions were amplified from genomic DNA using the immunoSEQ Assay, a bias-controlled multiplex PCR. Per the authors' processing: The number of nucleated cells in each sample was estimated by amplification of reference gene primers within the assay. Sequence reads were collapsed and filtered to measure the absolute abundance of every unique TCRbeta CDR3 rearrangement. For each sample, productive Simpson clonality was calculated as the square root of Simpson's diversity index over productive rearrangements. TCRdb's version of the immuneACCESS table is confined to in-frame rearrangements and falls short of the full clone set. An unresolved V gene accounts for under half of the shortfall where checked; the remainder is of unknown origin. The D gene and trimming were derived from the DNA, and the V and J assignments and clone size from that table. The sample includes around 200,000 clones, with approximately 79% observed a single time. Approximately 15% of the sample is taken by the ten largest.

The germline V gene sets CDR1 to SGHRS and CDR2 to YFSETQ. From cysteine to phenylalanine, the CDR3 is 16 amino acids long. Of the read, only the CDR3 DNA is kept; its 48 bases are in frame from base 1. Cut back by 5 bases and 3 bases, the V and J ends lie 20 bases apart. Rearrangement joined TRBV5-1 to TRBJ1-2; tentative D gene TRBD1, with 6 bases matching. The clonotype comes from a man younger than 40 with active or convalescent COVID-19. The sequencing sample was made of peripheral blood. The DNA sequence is TGCGCCAGCAGATCCCCCATTACAGGGTCGGACTATGGCTACACCTTC. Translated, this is CASRSPITGSDYGYTF. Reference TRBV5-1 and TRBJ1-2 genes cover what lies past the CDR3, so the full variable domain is KAGVTQTPRYLIKTRGQQVTLSCSPISGHRSVSWYQQTPGQGLQFLFEYFSETQRNKGNFPGRFSGRQFSNSRSEMNVSTLELGDSALYLCASRSPITGSDYGYTFGSGTRLTVV.